Presented here are 28 T cell receptor beta chains from one specimen sequenced in a study of blood T cell repertoires in COVID-19. Assay: immunoSEQ multiplex PCR; the TCRdb copy retains only in-frame clones and omits some. This sample carries roughly 250,000 clones, roughly 88% of them seen once, and the ten largest clones take 1.5% to 2%. The specimen sequenced was PBMCs or T cells enriched from blood (not recorded which). These receptors were obtained from a woman aged 50 to 65 who had recovered from COVID-19.

The rearrangement links TRBV27 to TRBJ1-6, with D maybe TRBD1 (5 bases). The V gene lost 6 bases and the J gene lost 8 bases, with 14 bases spanning the gap. Germline lookup yields CDR1 MNHEY and CDR2 SMNVEV (reference sequence). The CDR3 has 14 amino acids. The CDR3 DNA sequence: TGTGCCAGCAGACCGTGGCAGGGTGATTCACCCCTCCACTTT. Translating it yields CASRPWQGDSPLHF.

A single count supports this clone. The chain has TRBV10-3 and TRBJ1-1, with 7 bases identical to TRBD1. This CDR3 spans 13 amino acids. Germline values: CDR1 ENHRY, CDR2 SYGVKD. The junction had 2 bases not matched to a gene; V was cut back by 4 bases and J by 3 bases. CDR3 sequence reads: CAISGQGYTEAFF. The CDR3 nucleotides read TGTGCCATCAGTGGACAGGGATACACTGAAGCTTTCTTT.

J is TRBJ1-1 and V is TRBV6-5, with D possibly matching TRBD1 (6 bases). CDR3 length equals 12 residues. Germline lookup yields CDR1 MNHEY and CDR2 SVGAGI. V lost 5 bases to trimming and J lost 4 bases, with 8 bases between them. CDR3 bases: TGTGCCAGCAGTCAGGGGACCACTGAAGCTTTCTTT. Its protein product is CASSQGTTEAFF.

V usage is TRBV19 and J usage is TRBJ1-1; D call uncertain. The CDR3 sequence is 11 residues long. CDR1 is LNHDA and CDR2 is SQIVND in the germline V gene (reference sequence). Trimming removed 7 bases at V and 4 bases at J, with 7 bases between. The CDR3 spells CASTRSTEAFF. In DNA form, the CDR3 reads TGTGCCAGTACGAGGAGCACTGAAGCTTTCTTT.

The J gene is TRBJ2-7, the V gene TRBV11-2; tentatively, D is TRBD1 (6 bases). Trimming pared 4 bases from V and 3 bases from J, leaving 7 bases between. The CDR3 is made up of 12 amino acids. The germline V gene has CDR1 SGHAT and CDR2 FQNNGV. The CDR3 is CASSSQGYEQYF. In nucleotides, the CDR3 is TGTGCCAGCAGCTCACAGGGCTACGAGCAGTACTTC.

The gene calls are TRBV2 and TRBJ1-5; tentative D call: TRBD1 (6 bases). CDR1 and CDR2 (germline): SNHLY, FYNNEI. CDR3 length equals 16 residues. V was cut by 6 bases and J by 2 bases, with 17 bases left in between. CDR3 coding DNA: TGTGCCAGCAGCCCCTGGGGTGGGGGCGGCAATCAGCCCCAGCATTTT. Its protein is CASSPWGGGGNQPQHF.

V and J are TRBV6-1 and TRBJ2-3; 7 nucleotides match TRBD2. This CDR3 has 16 residues. Trimming at V came to 6 bases and at J to 4 bases, leaving 13 bases not matched to a gene. Germline CDR1 MNHNS, CDR2 SASEGT. The CDR3 spells CASSEPRGEKSDTQYF. CDR3 DNA sequence: TGTGCCAGCAGCGAACCACGGGGGGAGAAGTCAGATACGCAGTATTTT.

J is TRBJ2-1 and V is TRBV29-1, with D maybe TRBD2 (7 bases). The germline V gene has CDR1 SQVTM and CDR2 ANQGSEA. Trimming removed 4 bases from V and 2 bases from J, with 12 bases in between. The CDR3 runs to 14 residues. The CDR3 spells CSVAMGGPYNEQFF. CDR3 nucleotides: TGCAGCGTTGCGATGGGGGGGCCCTACAATGAGCAGTTCTTC.

The table lists this clone with a few counts. CDR3: CASSSAPTSGSRTQYF. CDR3 nucleotide sequence: TGTGCCAGCAGCTCCGCCCCGACTAGCGGGAGTAGGACCCAGTACTTC. The V and J genes are TRBV5-5 and TRBJ2-5; 12 bases align to TRBD2. The trim removed 3 bases at V and 7 bases at J, leaving 10 bases unmatched. Germline CDR1 reads SGHKS; CDR2 reads YYEKEE (reference sequence). This CDR3 has 16 residues. Looking up the rest from reference TRBV5-5 and TRBJ2-5 gives the full variable domain: DAGVTQSPTHLIKTRGQQVTLRCSPISGHKSVSWYQQVLGQGPQFIFQYYEKEERGRGNFPDRFSARQFPNYSSELNVNALLLGDSALYLCASSSAPTSGSRTQYFGPGTRLLVL.

The chain employs TRBV6-5 and TRBJ1-4, with D perhaps TRBD1 (6 bases). Per the germline V gene, CDR1 is MNHEY and CDR2 is SVGAGI. The CDR3 spans 14 residues. V was pared by 6 bases and J by 3 bases, with 11 bases between. For the CDR3, the DNA is TGTGCCAGCAGATCAGGGGCAGCTAATGAAAAACTGTTTTTT. The encoded protein is CASRSGAANEKLFF.

The chain is built from TRBV9 and TRBJ1-2; no clear D gene. Germline V lookup: CDR1 SGDLS, CDR2 YYNGEE. Trimming took off 0 bases at V and 3 bases at J, with 12 bases between the two ends. The CDR3 totals 15 residues. Here the CDR3 reads CASSVGQTTDYGYTF. The DNA for the CDR3 is TGTGCCAGCAGCGTAGGGCAGACTACCGACTATGGCTACACCTTC.

In its sample, this clone was seen once. This chain connects TRBV21-1 to TRBJ2-7; the table calls TRBD2, which could not be checked here. TRBV21-1 corresponds to a pseudogene. The CDR3 spans 16 residues. The DNA for the CDR3 is TGTGCCAGCAGCAAAGTTGCCGTCGTGAGCTCCTACGAGCAGTACTTC. Protein product: CASSKVAVVSSYEQYF.

The chain is built from TRBV6-6 and TRBJ1-2; 7 positions agree with TRBD1. V lost 5 bases, J lost 3 bases, and 6 bases stayed unmatched. CDR1 is MNHNY, CDR2 SVGAGI, per germline (reference sequence). The length of the CDR3 is 14 residues. In nucleotides, the CDR3 is TGTGCCAGCAGTGCGAGCAGGGGGTACTATGGCTACACCTTC. Translation: CASSASRGYYGYTF.

The chain is built from TRBV19 and TRBJ1-1; D gene ambiguous. Trimming removed 1 base from V and 3 bases from J, with 12 bases in between. Germline V gene sequence: CDR1 LNHDA, CDR2 SQIVND (reference sequence). The CDR3 consists of 15 residues. DNA for the CDR3: TGTGCCAGTAGTATAGCCTTCCGCTCAGACACTGAAGCTTTCTTT. Protein: CASSIAFRSDTEAFF. The whole variable domain, remainder taken from reference TRBV19 and TRBJ1-1, is DGGITQSPKYLFRKEGQNVTLSCEQNLNHDAMYWYRQDPGQGLRLIYYSQIVNDFQKGDIAEGYSVSREKKESFPLTVTSAQKNPTAFYLCASSIAFRSDTEAFFGQGTRLTVV.

This chain uses TRBV19 with TRBJ1-3, with D tentatively TRBD1 (5 bases). Per the germline V gene, CDR1 is LNHDA and CDR2 is SQIVND (reference sequence). V was clipped by 9 bases and J by 0 bases, with 15 bases between them. CDR3 length: 15 residues. The CDR3 DNA sequence: TGTGCCAGAGACAGTAGGCAGGGCTCTGGAAACACCATATATTTT. As protein: CARDSRQGSGNTIYF. Full variable domain (remainder filled in from reference TRBV19 and TRBJ1-3): DGGITQSPKYLFRKEGQNVTLSCEQNLNHDAMYWYRQDPGQGLRLIYYSQIVNDFQKGDIAEGYSVSREKKESFPLTVTSAQKNPTAFYLCARDSRQGSGNTIYFGEGSWLTVV.

This clone has just a few counts. The V call is TRBV5-1, the J call TRBJ2-1; 13 positions match TRBD2. The CDR3 contains 15 residues. The germline CDR1 and CDR2 sequences are SGHRS and YFSETQ. V lost 2 bases to trimming and J lost 5 bases; unmatched junction nucleotides: 1. The CDR3 reads CASSLLAGGDNEQFF. In nucleotides, the CDR3 is TGCGCCAGCAGCTTACTAGCGGGAGGGGACAATGAGCAGTTCTTC.

J is TRBJ1-5 and V is TRBV28; 7 bases align to TRBD1. Germline trimming cut 2 bases from V and 2 bases from J; bases unmatched to any gene: 3. Germline values: CDR1 MDHEN, CDR2 SYDVKM. The CDR3 sequence is 15 residues long. Written as DNA, the CDR3 is TGTGCCAGCAGTTTACAGGGGGTTGGCAATCAGCCCCAGCATTTT. Its protein product is CASSLQGVGNQPQHF.

This chain links TRBV3-1 (or the pseudogene TRBV3-2) with TRBJ1-6; D uncertain. The CDR3 is 14 amino acids. The germline V gene has CDR1 LGHDT and CDR2 YNNKEL (reference sequence). The germline V and J ends were trimmed by 3 bases and 9 bases, with 12 bases remaining between them. CDR3 coding DNA: TGTGCCAGCAGCCAGGAGGGCGCGAGTTCACCCCTCCACTTT. Its translation: CASSQEGASSPLHF.

This clone appeared a single time. The chain uses TRBV20-1 and TRBJ2-1; D ambiguous. This CDR3 region has 11 residues. Trimming took 1 base from V and 9 from J, leaving 7 bases between them. The V gene's germline CDR1 is DFQATT and CDR2 SNEGSKA (reference sequence). The CDR3 nucleotides read TGCAGTGCTAGAGGCGCTCTTGAGCAGTTCTTC. Its protein is CSARGALEQFF.

The rearrangement uses TRBV5-4 and TRBJ2-3; D call uncertain. The CDR3 extends over 14 amino acids. The V gene's germline CDR1 is SGHNT and CDR2 YYREEE (reference sequence). The ends were cut back, 6 bases at V and 6 bases at J, with 17 bases in the middle. The CDR3 protein is CASMAGSIVDTQYF. CDR3 nucleotides: TGTGCCAGCATGGCAGGCTCCATTGTGGATACGCAGTATTTT.

This clone appeared a single time. V and J are TRBV4-1 and TRBJ1-6; TRBD1 might be the D (5 bases). The CDR3 runs 15 residues. Per the germline V gene, CDR1 is MGHRA and CDR2 is YSYEKL. Between the trimmed V and J ends, which lost 2 bases and 11 bases, there was a span of 16 bases. For the CDR3, the DNA is TGCGCCAGCAGCCAACCTGACAGTCGGGTGGCACCCCTCCACTTT. It codes for CASSQPDSRVAPLHF.

CDR3 region: CASSFSNHYEQYF. In DNA, the CDR3 is TGTGCCAGCAGTTTTTCAAATCACTACGAGCAGTACTTC. The V and J genes are TRBV27 and TRBJ2-7; no clear D. Germline CDR1 is MNHEY and CDR2 is SMNVEV (reference sequence). CDR3 size: 13 residues. With 3 bases removed from V and 3 bases from J, the gap between germline ends came to 9 bases.

The chain carries TRBV18 and TRBJ2-7, with 7 bases lining up with TRBD1. CDR3 size: 15 residues. J gave up 6 bases and V 3 bases, and 11 bases lay outside the gene matches. Germline-derived CDR1 and CDR2 are KGHSH and LQKENI. The CDR3 is CASSPDSDRRCEQYF. As DNA, the CDR3 is TGTGCCAGCTCACCTGACTCGGACAGGAGGTGCGAGCAGTACTTC.

The rearrangement links TRBV21-1 to TRBJ2-1; the listed D gene, TRBD1, was not tested against the DNA. TRBV21-1 is flagged as a pseudogene. This CDR3 region has 15 residues. The CDR3 loop reads CASSKTRQDYNEQFF. Written as DNA, the CDR3 is TGTGCCAGCAGCAAAACACGACAGGACTACAATGAGCAGTTCTTC.

This clone was observed once. The J gene is TRBJ1-1, the V gene TRBV19, with D maybe TRBD1 (6 bases). Germline V lookup: CDR1 LNHDA, CDR2 SQIVND (reference sequence). V dropped 4 bases and J dropped 4 bases, with 13 bases sitting between them. The CDR3 length is 14 residues. The CDR3 DNA reads TGTGCCAGTAGTACCTCAGGGGCTAGCACTGAAGCTTTCTTT. This sequence encodes CASSTSGASTEAFF.

The rearrangement joins TRBV2 to TRBJ1-1; D possibly corresponds to TRBD1 (5 bases). The CDR3 totals 14 residues. Germline V gene data show CDR1 as SNHLY and CDR2 as FYNNEI. Trimming took 4 bases from V and 4 from J, leaving 13 bases between them. This CDR3 is CASSVAQGGTEAFF. DNA of the CDR3: TGTGCCAGCAGTGTGGCGCAGGGAGGCACTGAAGCTTTCTTT.

V and J are TRBV9 and TRBJ2-7; the match to TRBD2 covers 8 bases. The CDR3 is made up of 15 amino acids. The trim removed 2 bases at V and 4 bases at J, leaving 8 bases unmatched. From germline, CDR1 is SGDLS and CDR2 YYNGEE. For the CDR3, the DNA is TGTGCCAGCAGCGTCTCCGGGACTAGAAGTTACGAGCAGTACTTC. The encoded protein is CASSVSGTRSYEQYF.

The CDR3 DNA sequence: TGTGCCAGCAGCGTACAGGGGATTCACTATGGCTACACCTTC. Translation gives CASSVQGIHYGYTF. The chain carries TRBV7-9 and TRBJ1-2, with 7 bases that match TRBD1. The CDR3 covers 14 residues. Germline values: CDR1 SEHNR, CDR2 FQNEAQ (reference sequence). The trim removed 5 bases at V and 3 bases at J, leaving 6 bases unmatched. The complete variable domain, with remaining parts taken from reference TRBV7-9 and TRBJ1-2, reads DTGVSQNPRHKITKRGQNVTFRCDPISEHNRLYWYRQTLGQGPEFLTYFQNEAQLEKSRLLSDRFSAERPKGSFSTLEIQRTEQGDSAMYLCASSVQGIHYGYTFGSGTRLTVV.